This TCR beta chain derives from a study of shared clonotypes between healthy human individuals. General study points: Expectations were that clonotype sharing among donors would be affected by sequencing depth.

The CDR3 has 10 residues. This clone was seen at least ten times. Antigen unknown. It was at deep level that the assay was run. Several immunoSEQ 96-well plates shared each subset's DNA, each plate a replicate. Unsorted PBMC replicate PCRs used about 280 ng DNA, 30,000 to 35,000 T cell genomes. This table comes from immunoSEQ multiplex PCR, and its TCRdb copy is limited to in-frame clones, with some not included. The sample consists of about 560,000 clones, roughly 79% of them appearing once. Sample: PBMCs. The chain is built from TRBV12-1 and TRBJ2-1. TRBV12-1 is a pseudogene segment. The clonotype originates from a middle-aged woman in good health. Some clones in this sample may be carry-over from other donors' samples. The CDR3 here is CASTSPEQFF. Here the CDR3 DNA reads TGTGCCAGCACCTCACCTGAGCAGTTCTTC.